This T cell receptor beta chain was retrieved from a study of blood T cell repertoires in COVID-19. In the study overall: Both acute and convalescent COVID-19 samples were obtained from the United States, Italy and Spain. T cells, B-cell-depleted T cells, or PBMCs supplied cDNA or gDNA.

The CDR3 totals 14 residues. V gave up 6 bases and J gave up 5 bases, with 17 bases separating them. Germline CDR1 is SGHNT and CDR2 is YYREEE (reference sequence). TCRdb's table, derived via immunoSEQ multiplex PCR, lists solely in-frame clones and lacks some. The data contain about 230,000 clones, approximately 81% of them singletons. Sequencing was done on a sample of peripheral blood. This sequence joins TRBV5-4 and TRBJ2-5; D is undetermined. The source of this sequence is a woman at least 80 years old with active or convalescent COVID-19. The CDR3 DNA follows: TGTGCCAGCAACAAACGAGGCGGTACGGAGACCCAGTACTTC. Its translation is CASNKRGGTETQYF.